This record concerns one T cell receptor beta chain sequence. These data belong to a study of Ad26.COV2.S vaccination and SARS-CoV-2 variants. Study background: Enrolled in COV1001, the donor was in the Ad26.COV2.S trial arm, which received the vaccine.

Indicated treatment: 19 received Ad26.COV2.S at low or high dose, single or two shots; 5 received placebo; per-sample allocation not given. Day 63 after the first vaccine or placebo injection was the time point for sampling. Method: immunoSEQ multiplex PCR; TCRdb's copy keeps in-frame clones and lacks some. The data show some 520,000 clones, roughly nine tenths seen once. The TCR comes from a person aged 18-65 years who received the Ad26.COV2.S COVID-19 vaccine or a placebo. The source was peripheral blood, collected in a trial of Ad26.COV2.S vaccine versus placebo.

CDR3 sequence reads: CASSWASGASYNEQFF. CDR3 coding DNA: TGTGCCAGCAGTTGGGCTAGCGGGGCCTCCTACAATGAGCAGTTCTTC. This chain connects TRBV27 to TRBJ2-1, with TRBD2 identical over 9 bases. In germline, CDR1 is MNHEY, CDR2 SMNVEV (reference sequence). Trimming at V came to 4 bases and at J to 0 bases, leaving 4 bases not matched to a gene. CDR3 length: 16 residues.